This TCR beta chain is drawn from a study of beta chain features in type 1 diabetes. Whole-study results and caveats: Significant though moderate, a shortening of TCRB CDR3s appeared in all four CD4+ subsets of Type 1 diabetes patients.

Reverse transcribing all isolated RNA meant expressed TCRB transcripts were sequenced. The table came from immunoSEQ multiplex PCR; TCRdb's copy has only in-frame clones and leaves some out. The sample gives a few hundred thousand clones, about a sixth of which show up once; approximately 0.081% is in the top ten. Comments on this clone: Antigen unknown.

This clonotype was obtained from a man between 25 and 39 years old with type 1 diabetes. The specimen sequenced was naive CD4+ T cells from blood.

The CDR3 DNA is TGTGCCTGGGGTGGCATTGCAGCCCAGCATTTT. Translation: CAWGGIAAQHF. The gene calls are TRBV30 and TRBJ1-5; no reliable D call. The CDR3 is made up of 11 amino acids. V was clipped by 5 bases and J by 11 bases, with 13 bases between them. Per germline, CDR1 GTSNPN and CDR2 SVGIG (reference sequence).